The sequence of this T cell receptor (beta chain) was determined in a study of beta chain features in type 1 diabetes. The study's findings and limits: TCRB CDR3 length was moderately but significantly reduced in all four CD4+ subsets of Type 1 diabetes patients.

The whole isolated RNA underwent reverse transcription, so sequencing captured expressed TCRB transcripts. Method: immunoSEQ multiplex PCR; TCRdb's copy keeps in-frame clones and lacks some. This table holds roughly 730,000 clones, under 15% found once. In its sample, this clone was seen a few times. Its antigen remains unknown. The sequence came from a man aged 18 to 30 with type 1 diabetes. The sample taken for sequencing was naive CD4+ T cells from blood.

Here the CDR3 DNA reads TGTGCCTGGAGTGTACAAGGACTAGCGCAAGAGACCCAGTACTTC. Encoded protein: CAWSVQGLAQETQYF. The rearrangement links TRBV30 to TRBJ2-5; 9 bases align to TRBD2. V lost 0 bases, J lost 2 bases, and 4 bases stayed unmatched. CDR1 and CDR2 from the germline V gene are GTSNPN and SVGIG (reference sequence). This CDR3 has 15 residues.